This TCR beta chain was identified during a study of blood T cell repertoires in COVID-19. The overall study: Sites in the United States, Italy and Spain provided acute and convalescent COVID-19 samples. Nucleic acid was either cDNA or gDNA, and it came from T cells, B-cell-depleted T cells, or PBMCs.

The CDR3 contains 11 residues. The V gene lost 4 bases and the J gene lost 7 bases, with 10 bases spanning the gap. Looked up from germline, CDR1 is DFQATT and CDR2 is SNEGSKA (reference sequence). Original methodology: Nucleated cell counts were estimated from reference gene primer amplification. The table came from immunoSEQ multiplex PCR; TCRdb's copy has only in-frame clones and leaves some out. The DNA gave D and trimming, while V, J and clone size come from that table. The sample lists roughly 230,000 clones, approximately 80% occurring once. This rearrangement joins TRBV20-1 to TRBJ1-1, with D hard to call. The sequenced material came from peripheral blood. The TCR originated in a man aged 40-49 years with acute or convalescent COVID-19. Written as DNA, the CDR3 is TGCAGTGCTATATCGGAGGGTGAAGCTTTCTTT. Its translation: CSAISEGEAFF.